This is a list of T cell receptor beta chains from one sample in a study of cytomegalovirus exposure and HLA in healthy donors. Assay used: immunoSEQ multiplex PCR; TCRdb lists only in-frame clones, some missing. The sample data list about 74,000 clones. The sequenced sample was PBMCs. The receptors come from a female donor in good health and CMV-seropositive. CDR3s include the opening cysteine and the closing phenylalanine or tryptophan. Fields, in order: V gene, D gene, J gene, CDR3 protein, CDR3 DNA. A D gene is named only where the DNA matches it firmly.

v_call: TRBV6-5; d_call: TRBD1; j_call: TRBJ1-1; cdr3_aa: CASRGQGSLTEAFF; cdr3_nt: TGTGCCAGCAGGGGACAGGGAAGCTTGACTGAAGCTTTCTTT
v_call: TRBV27; d_call: TRBD1; j_call: TRBJ1-1; cdr3_aa: CASKGGGQGGAFF; cdr3_nt: TGTGCCAGCAAGGGGGGTGGACAGGGAGGGGCTTTCTTT
v_call: TRBV11-2; d_call: TRBD1; j_call: TRBJ2-5; cdr3_aa: CASSYIRGSAIETQYF; cdr3_nt: TGTGCCAGCAGTTACATCAGGGGGTCGGCGATAGAGACCCAGTACTTC
v_call: TRBV19; d_call: TRBD1; j_call: TRBJ1-4; cdr3_aa: CASRPQGALEKLFF; cdr3_nt: TGTGCCAGTAGACCTCAGGGGGCCCTTGAAAAACTGTTTTTT
v_call: TRBV5-1; d_call: .; j_call: TRBJ2-3; cdr3_aa: CASSQLGTQYF; cdr3_nt: TGCGCCAGCAGCCAACTTGGTACGCAGTATTTT
v_call: TRBV4-3; d_call: TRBD1; j_call: TRBJ2-5; cdr3_aa: CASSQARGQGVTTQYF; cdr3_nt: TGCGCCAGCAGCCAAGCCCGGGGACAGGGGGTTACGACCCAGTACTTC
v_call: TRBV7-9; d_call: .; j_call: TRBJ2-3; cdr3_aa: CASSLGPLEVTDTQYF; cdr3_nt: TGTGCCAGCAGCTTAGGACCCTTGGAGGTTACAGATACGCAGTATTTT
v_call: TRBV15; d_call: .; j_call: TRBJ2-7; cdr3_aa: CATSITGSPDEQYF; cdr3_nt: TGTGCCACCAGCATAACAGGGAGTCCCGACGAGCAGTACTTC
v_call: TRBV6-5; d_call: TRBD1; j_call: TRBJ1-1; cdr3_aa: CASSSYRGNTEAFF; cdr3_nt: TGTGCCAGCAGTTCCTACAGGGGGAACACTGAAGCTTTCTTT
v_call: TRBV5-1; d_call: .; j_call: TRBJ1-4; cdr3_aa: CASSVRPPRAANEKLFF; cdr3_nt: TGCGCCAGCAGCGTCCGGCCTCCGCGCGCGGCTAATGAAAAACTGTTTTTT
v_call: TRBV5-1; d_call: .; j_call: TRBJ1-5; cdr3_aa: CASSLTGSNQPQHF; cdr3_nt: TGCGCCAGCAGCTTGACAGGTAGCAATCAGCCCCAGCATTTT
v_call: TRBV29-1; d_call: .; j_call: TRBJ1-1; cdr3_aa: CSVRDSEAFF; cdr3_nt: TGCAGCGTACGGGACTCTGAAGCTTTCTTT
v_call: TRBV4-2; d_call: TRBD1; j_call: TRBJ2-7; cdr3_aa: CASSQRDLDPRQGAYEQYF; cdr3_nt: TGTGCCAGCAGCCAAAGGGATTTGGACCCAAGACAGGGGGCCTACGAGCAGTACTTC
v_call: TRBV10-3; d_call: .; j_call: TRBJ1-1; cdr3_aa: CASNQAGKNTEAFF; cdr3_nt: TGTGCCTCGAACCAGGCAGGCAAGAACACTGAAGCTTTCTTT
v_call: TRBV7-9; d_call: TRBD2; j_call: TRBJ2-1; cdr3_aa: CASSRGLAANNEQFF; cdr3_nt: TGTGCCAGCAGCCGCGGACTAGCGGCGAACAATGAGCAGTTCTTC
v_call: TRBV20-1; d_call: .; j_call: TRBJ1-2; cdr3_aa: CSASEGAF; cdr3_nt: TGCAGTGCTAGTGAAGGGGCCTTC
v_call: TRBV27; d_call: TRBD2; j_call: TRBJ2-5; cdr3_aa: CASSPAGTSGMGRETQYF; cdr3_nt: TGTGCCAGCAGCCCGGCCGGGACTAGCGGGATGGGTCGAGAGACCCAGTACTTC
v_call: TRBV20-1; d_call: .; j_call: TRBJ2-7; cdr3_aa: CSARRAYEQYF; cdr3_nt: TGCAGTGCTAGGAGGGCCTACGAGCAGTACTTC
v_call: TRBV4-1; d_call: .; j_call: TRBJ1-3; cdr3_aa: CASSQGSSGNTIYF; cdr3_nt: TGCGCCAGCAGCCAAGGTAGTAGTGGAAACACCATATATTTT
v_call: TRBV6-5; d_call: .; j_call: TRBJ1-1; cdr3_aa: CASRDAGPGTEAFF; cdr3_nt: TGTGCCAGCAGAGACGCGGGTCCGGGCACTGAAGCTTTCTTT
v_call: TRBV14; d_call: .; j_call: TRBJ1-6; cdr3_aa: CASSQLDLRGSRYNSPLHF; cdr3_nt: TGTGCCAGCAGCCAATTGGATTTAAGGGGCAGTCGCTATAATTCACCCCTCCACTTT
v_call: TRBV11-2; d_call: .; j_call: TRBJ2-6; cdr3_aa: CASSLDYSYRASSGANVLTF; cdr3_nt: TGTGCCAGCAGCTTAGATTACTCCTACAGGGCTAGCTCTGGGGCCAACGTCCTGACTTTC
v_call: TRBV14; d_call: .; j_call: TRBJ2-7; cdr3_aa: CASGGPFYEQYF; cdr3_nt: TGTGCCAGCGGAGGGCCGTTCTACGAGCAGTACTTC
v_call: TRBV6-1; d_call: .; j_call: TRBJ1-2; cdr3_aa: CASAGLGRLGYTF; cdr3_nt: TGTGCCAGCGCGGGCTTGGGCCGGTTAGGCTACACCTTC
v_call: TRBV5-4; d_call: .; j_call: TRBJ2-1; cdr3_aa: CASSLGQGSYNEQFF; cdr3_nt: TGTGCCAGCAGCTTGGGGCAGGGGTCCTACAATGAGCAGTTCTTC
v_call: TRBV7-9; d_call: .; j_call: TRBJ2-7; cdr3_aa: CASSLSGDEQYF; cdr3_nt: TGTGCCAGCAGCCTCAGCGGCGACGAGCAGTACTTC
v_call: TRBV10-3; d_call: .; j_call: TRBJ2-3; cdr3_aa: CAITQGSGSTDTQYF; cdr3_nt: TGTGCCATCACTCAGGGTAGCGGATCCACAGATACGCAGTATTTT
v_call: TRBV28; d_call: TRBD1; j_call: TRBJ1-2; cdr3_aa: CASSTGTASNYGYTF; cdr3_nt: TGTGCCAGCAGTACCGGGACAGCTTCTAACTATGGCTACACCTTC
v_call: TRBV5-1; d_call: .; j_call: TRBJ2-5; cdr3_aa: CASSPHEGAQETQYF; cdr3_nt: TGCGCCAGCAGCCCTCATGAGGGCGCCCAAGAGACCCAGTACTTC
v_call: TRBV6-1; d_call: .; j_call: TRBJ2-7; cdr3_aa: CASSGGGQPGEEQYF; cdr3_nt: TGTGCCAGCAGTGGGGGCGGACAGCCTGGGGAGGAGCAGTACTTC
v_call: TRBV5-1; d_call: TRBD2; j_call: TRBJ2-5; cdr3_aa: CASYPGGPGETQYF; cdr3_nt: TGCGCCAGTTATCCGGGAGGGCCGGGGGAGACCCAGTACTTC
v_call: TRBV29-1; d_call: TRBD2; j_call: TRBJ2-2; cdr3_aa: CSVEPSGTGELFF; cdr3_nt: TGCAGCGTCGAGCCTAGCGGGACAGGGGAGCTGTTTTTT
v_call: TRBV15; d_call: .; j_call: TRBJ2-7; cdr3_aa: CATSRAGLFYEQYF; cdr3_nt: TGTGCCACCAGCAGAGCCGGACTTTTCTACGAGCAGTACTTC
v_call: TRBV18; d_call: .; j_call: TRBJ1-5; cdr3_aa: CASSRGAGWGQPQHF; cdr3_nt: TGTGCCAGCTCCCGAGGGGCGGGGTGGGGCCAGCCCCAGCATTTT
v_call: TRBV5-6; d_call: .; j_call: TRBJ1-4; cdr3_aa: CASSLWGATNEKLFF; cdr3_nt: TGCGCCAGCAGCTTGTGGGGGGCAACTAATGAAAAACTGTTTTTT
v_call: TRBV4-1; d_call: TRBD2; j_call: TRBJ2-1; cdr3_aa: CASSQESASGNEQFF; cdr3_nt: TGCGCCAGCAGCCAAGAGTCAGCTAGCGGCAATGAGCAGTTCTTC
v_call: TRBV9; d_call: TRBD1; j_call: TRBJ1-1; cdr3_aa: CASSRRTGDAEAFF; cdr3_nt: TGTGCCAGCAGCAGAAGGACAGGAGACGCTGAAGCTTTCTTT
v_call: TRBV19; d_call: TRBD2; j_call: TRBJ2-2; cdr3_aa: CASSPGKRGLFF; cdr3_nt: TGTGCCAGTAGCCCGGGGAAGCGGGGGCTGTTTTTT
v_call: TRBV27; d_call: TRBD2; j_call: TRBJ2-3; cdr3_aa: CASSSTDPLAGGWNTQYF; cdr3_nt: TGTGCCAGCAGTTCGACTGACCCCTTAGCGGGGGGTTGGAATACGCAGTATTTT
v_call: TRBV5-1; d_call: TRBD1; j_call: TRBJ2-3; cdr3_aa: CASSVRGQGRTTDTQYF; cdr3_nt: TGCGCCAGCAGCGTGAGAGGACAGGGGAGGACCACAGATACGCAGTATTTT
v_call: TRBV7-2; d_call: TRBD1; j_call: TRBJ1-1; cdr3_aa: CASSFAGTARAEAFF; cdr3_nt: TGTGCCAGCAGCTTCGCCGGGACAGCGAGGGCTGAAGCTTTCTTT
v_call: TRBV6-6; d_call: TRBD1; j_call: TRBJ1-5; cdr3_aa: CASLDRNGQPQHF; cdr3_nt: TGTGCCAGTCTGGACAGGAATGGGCAGCCCCAGCATTTT
v_call: TRBV6-6; d_call: .; j_call: TRBJ1-3; cdr3_aa: CASSYHDSSGNTIYF; cdr3_nt: TGTGCCAGCAGTTACCATGACAGCTCTGGAAACACCATATATTTT
v_call: TRBV6-5; d_call: TRBD1; j_call: TRBJ2-1; cdr3_aa: CASSFGTGLGEQFF; cdr3_nt: TGTGCCAGCAGTTTCGGGACAGGGCTTGGTGAGCAGTTCTTC
v_call: TRBV6-1; d_call: .; j_call: TRBJ1-4; cdr3_aa: CASSEAPRGEKLFF; cdr3_nt: TGTGCCAGCAGTGAGGCTCCTAGGGGTGAAAAACTGTTTTTT
v_call: TRBV13; d_call: .; j_call: TRBJ2-5; cdr3_aa: CASSLGLRQETQYF; cdr3_nt: TGTGCCAGCAGCTTAGGATTGCGGCAAGAGACCCAGTACTTC
v_call: TRBV5-1; d_call: .; j_call: TRBJ1-1; cdr3_aa: CASSLDGATNTEAFF; cdr3_nt: TGCGCCAGCAGCTTGGATGGGGCTACGAACACTGAAGCTTTCTTT
v_call: TRBV25-1; d_call: .; j_call: TRBJ1-3; cdr3_aa: CASSDPRSSGNTIYF; cdr3_nt: TGTGCCAGCAGTGACCCTCGGAGCTCTGGAAACACCATATATTTT